The next 25 T cell receptor beta chains were all read from a single sample in a study of T-cell memory formation after mild COVID-19 (dated by TCRdb to the early 2020s). Preparation of the library involved 5' RACE. TCRdb records Illumina NovaSeq 6000 as the sequencer. The public sequencing data were trimmed at Q25 with fastp and processed into clonotypes with MiXCR by TCRdb, which kept only in-frame beta chains. Each entry merges the rows of one CDR3 protein and shows their most common DNA and genes. This sample holds fewer than 350,000 distinct CDR3 sequences; 18% were observed only once. Clones ranked in the top ten supply more than 20% of the sample. The sequenced sample was PBMCs or a T cell subset sorted from them (not recorded which). The receptors were gathered from a man aged 18 to 30 who had mild COVID-19 (a few samples of this study predate the infection). The sample titles of this study are shuffled in the database, so cell type and time point are left out; the donor was told from shared clones.

Only a few counts were recorded for this clonotype. The V call is TRBV6-2 or TRBV6-3, the J call TRBJ2-1; TRBD1 agrees at 7 bases. Unmatched junction bases numbered 4, after V lost 5 bases and J lost 9 bases. The CDR3 covers 12 residues. From germline, CDR1 is MNHEY and CDR2 SVGEGT. In DNA, the CDR3 is TGTGCCAGCAGTGACAGGGTTATTGAGCAGTTCTTC. It is translated as CASSDRVIEQFF.

This clonotype was observed a few times. This chain links TRBV7-2 with TRBJ2-1; D is uncertain. CDR1 and CDR2 from the germline V gene are SGHTA and FQGNSA. V gave up 6 bases and J gave up 4 bases, with 16 bases separating them. The CDR3 length is 15 residues. Here the CDR3 reads CASRQWVGSYNEQFF. CDR3 nucleotide sequence: TGTGCCAGCAGACAGTGGGTTGGCAGTTACAATGAGCAGTTCTTC.

The chain joins TRBV19 to TRBJ1-1; TRBD1 might be the D (6 bases). Germline V gives CDR1 LNHDA, CDR2 SQIVND (reference sequence). The CDR3 loop spans 12 amino acids. Trimming stripped 3 bases from V and 9 bases from J, with 11 bases between. This chain's CDR3 is CASSIGTRQAFF. Written as DNA, the CDR3 is TGTGCCAGTAGTATTGGGACACGCCAAGCTTTCTTT.

V is TRBV7-9 and J is TRBJ1-6, with TRBD1 identical over 8 bases. Germline lookup yields CDR1 SEHNR and CDR2 FQNEAQ (reference sequence). The junction had 6 bases not matched to a gene; V was cut back by 7 bases and J by 7 bases. CDR3 length: 14 amino acids. The CDR3 nucleotides are TGTGCCAGCACCCGACGGACAGGGAATTCACCCCTCCACTTT. Its translation: CASTRRTGNSPLHF.

This clonotype was counted only a few times. The chain uses TRBV11-2 and TRBJ2-7; a weak D match, TRBD2 (5 bases). CDR3 size: 12 residues. Germline V CDR1 and CDR2: SGHAT, FQNNGV. V shed 5 bases and J shed 4 bases, with 9 bases lying between them. Written as DNA, the CDR3 is TGTGCCAGCAGCCCGAGCGGTTACGAGCAGTACGTC. It codes for CASSPSGYEQYV.

This clonotype was detected only a few times. The chain couples TRBV29-1 to TRBJ2-5; 9 positions match TRBD1. Looked up from germline, CDR1 is SQVTM and CDR2 is ANQGSEA. V was pared by 7 bases and J by 4 bases, with 7 bases of the junction left unmatched. The CDR3 covers 13 residues. The CDR3 sequence is CSAGTGKGETQYF. CDR3 in DNA: TGCAGCGCCGGGACAGGGAAAGGAGAGACCCAGTACTTC.

This sequence joins TRBV4-3 and TRBJ1-1; D possibly corresponds to TRBD1 (5 bases). Germline CDR1 is LGHNA and CDR2 is YSLEER. The CDR3 is 14 amino acids. V lost 3 bases, J lost 0 bases, and 8 bases lay in between. DNA for the CDR3: TGCGCCAGCAGCCAGCAGGGATTGAACACTGAAGCTTTCTTT. Translation: CASSQQGLNTEAFF.

The chain employs TRBV13 and TRBJ2-2; D uncertain. V was clipped by 5 bases and J by 5 bases, with 12 bases between them. CDR1 is PRHDT, CDR2 FYEKMQ, per germline (reference sequence). The CDR3 runs to 14 residues. CDR3 loop: CASSLPARTGELFF. CDR3 in DNA: TGTGCCAGCAGCCTACCTGCCCGAACCGGGGAGCTGTTTTTT.

A few counts support this clonotype. The chain employs TRBV4-3 and TRBJ2-3, with D perhaps TRBD2 (6 bases). This CDR3 is built from 14 residues. The germline gives CDR1 LGHNA, CDR2 YSLEER. The V and J ends lost 1 base and 6 bases respectively, with 11 bases between them. In DNA form, the CDR3 reads TGCGCCAGCAGCCAAGGGACTAAACTGGATACGCAGTATTTT. This translates into CASSQGTKLDTQYF.

This clonotype was detected a few times. CDR3 DNA sequence: TGTGCCAGCACCCGTCCCGACCTCGGGGTTTACGAGCAGTACTTC. This codes for CASTRPDLGVYEQYF. This sequence joins TRBV2 and TRBJ2-7; possibly TRBD2 for D (5 bases). Trimming removed 7 bases from V and 4 bases from J, with 20 bases in between. Looked up from germline, CDR1 is SNHLY and CDR2 is FYNNEI. The CDR3 consists of 15 residues.

This clonotype has a handful of counts. The chain joins TRBV4-1 to TRBJ1-5, with 7 positions matching TRBD1. The ends lost 3 bases at V and 4 bases at J; junction bases unmatched: 6. The CDR3 loop spans 15 amino acids. Looked up from germline, CDR1 is MGHRA and CDR2 is YSYEKL. Written as DNA, the CDR3 is TGCGCCAGCAGCCAGTCCGGGACAGCGAATCAGCCCCAGCATTTT. Its protein product is CASSQSGTANQPQHF.

This chain links TRBV12-3 or TRBV12-4 with TRBJ2-3, with D possibly matching TRBD2 (6 bases). CDR3 length: 14 residues. V lost 3 bases, J lost 4 bases, and 11 bases lay in between. Written as DNA, the CDR3 is TGTGCCAGCAGTTTGAATGGGAGGCCAGATACGCAGTATTTT. Protein product: CASSLNGRPDTQYF.

This clonotype was recorded a few times. The CDR3 sequence is CASSTRRTGDEQFF. The CDR3 DNA reads as TGTGCCAGCAGCACCCGCCGGACTGGGGATGAGCAGTTCTTC. The chain couples TRBV4-2 to TRBJ2-1, with D possibly TRBD2 on 5 matching bases. Between the trimmed V and J ends, which lost 5 bases and 8 bases, there was a span of 16 bases. CDR3 length: 14 amino acids. Germline CDR1 is LGHNA and CDR2 is YNFKEQ.

This clonotype was seen many times. This chain links TRBV28 with TRBJ2-3; 8 bases align to TRBD2. J lost 3 bases, V lost 4 bases, and 9 bases had no gene match. Per the germline V gene, CDR1 is MDHEN and CDR2 is SYDVKM. This CDR3 is 16 amino acids long. This CDR3 reads CASSSGRRGVTDTQYF. DNA of the CDR3: TGTGCCAGCAGTTCCGGAAGGCGGGGGGTTACAGATACGCAGTATTTT. Together with reference TRBV28 and TRBJ2-3, the CDR3 gives the full variable domain: DVKVTQSSRYLVKRTGEKVFLECVQDMDHENMFWYRQDPGLGLRLIYFSYDVKMKEKGDIPEGYSVSREKKERFSLILESASTNQTSMYLCASSSGRRGVTDTQYFGPGTRLTVL.

The chain employs TRBV12-3 or TRBV12-4 and TRBJ2-6, with 7 positions matching TRBD1. V was pared by 6 bases and J by 4 bases, with 3 bases of the junction left unmatched. The CDR3 covers 14 residues. The CDR3 nucleotides are TGTGCCAGCAGGGGGACAGACGGGGCCAACGTCCTGACTTTC. Translated: CASRGTDGANVLTF.

This clonotype was recorded a few times. The rearrangement joins TRBV7-2 to TRBJ1-6, with D possibly TRBD1 on 6 matching bases. Germline CDR1 and CDR2: SGHTA and FQGNSA. Trimming shortened V by 1 base and J by 6 bases, and 16 bases separated the two germline ends. This CDR3 spans 17 amino acids. In DNA, the CDR3 is TGTGCCAGCAGCTTAGGACCCCACAGGGAGCTTAATTCACCCCTCCACTTT. Protein: CASSLGPHRELNSPLHF.

The chain joins TRBV5-1 to TRBJ1-1; no clear D. CDR3 length equals 14 residues. CDR1 SGHRS and CDR2 YFSETQ come from the germline V gene. The germline V and J ends were trimmed by 2 bases and 0 bases, with 8 bases remaining between them. CDR3 protein: CASSFRDMNTEAFF. DNA of the CDR3: TGCGCCAGCAGCTTTAGGGATATGAACACTGAAGCTTTCTTT.

This clonotype was seen ten or more times. V is TRBV27 and J is TRBJ2-7; 7 bases map to TRBD2. V shed 6 bases and J 2 bases; nucleotides not matched to a gene: 7. This CDR3 is built from 14 residues. The germline V gene encodes CDR1 MNHEY and CDR2 SMNVEV (reference sequence). Written as DNA, the CDR3 is TGTGCCAGCAGCTCAGTAGCGGGTACCTACGAGCAGTACTTC. Translation: CASSSVAGTYEQYF.

This clonotype appeared many times. The chain links TRBV10-2 to TRBJ1-4; D not certain. V was pared by 4 bases and J by 8 bases, with 20 bases between. The CDR3 has 16 residues. Germline assignment: CDR1 WSHSY and CDR2 SAAADI. As DNA, the CDR3 is TGCGCCAGCAGTGCGGTAGGAGGGCGAGGAGGGGAAAAACTGTTTTTT. As protein: CASSAVGGRGGEKLFF.

The rearrangement uses TRBV24-1 and TRBJ1-2, with D perhaps matching TRBD1 (5 bases). Germline CDR1 KGHDR, CDR2 SFDVKD. Trimming stripped 2 bases from V and 4 bases from J, with 7 bases between. The CDR3 runs to 13 residues. Written as DNA, the CDR3 is TGTGCCACCAGTGATTCTGGGGGCTATGGCTACACCTTC. Translating it yields CATSDSGGYGYTF.

This clonotype was seen many times. The gene calls are TRBV29-1 and TRBJ2-3; D possibly matches TRBD1 or TRBD2 (5 bases each). Trimming shortened V by 5 bases and J by 3 bases, and 12 bases separated the two germline ends. CDR1 and CDR2 from the germline V gene are SQVTM and ANQGSEA. The CDR3 is made up of 13 amino acids. CDR3 amino acids: CSVTGTDTDTQYF. CDR3 sequence (DNA): TGCAGCGTTACCGGGACGGATACAGATACGCAGTATTTT.

This clonotype was counted between two and nine times. The chain employs TRBV5-1 and TRBJ2-1, with unresolved D. From germline, CDR1 is SGHRS and CDR2 YFSETQ. The CDR3 covers 12 residues. Between the trimmed V and J ends, which lost 1 base and 5 bases, there was a span of 4 bases. CDR3 in DNA: TGCGCCAGCAGCTTGACAAACAATGAGCAGTTCTTC. Protein product: CASSLTNNEQFF.

V usage is TRBV28 and J usage is TRBJ2-7; 7 bases are shared with TRBD2. Looked up from germline, CDR1 is MDHEN and CDR2 is SYDVKM. The CDR3 has 13 residues. The junction had 3 bases not matched to a gene; V was cut back by 7 bases and J by 0 bases. Written as DNA, the CDR3 is TGTGCCAGCACGCGGGGGAGCTCCTACGAGCAGTACGTC. It is translated as CASTRGSSYEQYV.

This clonotype turned up a few times. The J gene is TRBJ2-5, the V gene TRBV7-9, with TRBD2 as a possible D gene (6 bases). V was pared by 4 bases and J by 0 bases, with 9 bases between. The CDR3 totals 14 residues. Germline values: CDR1 SEHNR, CDR2 FQNEAQ (reference sequence). The CDR3 here is CASSSPGDQETQYF. Here the CDR3 DNA reads TGTGCCAGCAGCTCTCCGGGGGACCAAGAGACCCAGTACTTC. Drawing the rest from reference TRBV7-9 and TRBJ2-5, the complete variable domain is DTGVSQNPRHKITKRGQNVTFRCDPISEHNRLYWYRQTLGQGPEFLTYFQNEAQLEKSRLLSDRFSAERPKGSFSTLEIQRTEQGDSAMYLCASSSPGDQETQYFGPGTRLLVL.

This sequence joins TRBV25-1 and TRBJ1-3; TRBD1 is a possible D gene (5 bases). The V end lost 9 bases, the J end lost 3 bases, and 18 bases lay between the germline ends. Germline loops: CDR1 MGHDK, CDR2 SYGVNS. This CDR3 is built from 15 residues. Written as DNA, the CDR3 is TGTGCCAGAGTAGCCACAGGTACCTATGGAAACACCATATATTTT. Its protein product is CARVATGTYGNTIYF.